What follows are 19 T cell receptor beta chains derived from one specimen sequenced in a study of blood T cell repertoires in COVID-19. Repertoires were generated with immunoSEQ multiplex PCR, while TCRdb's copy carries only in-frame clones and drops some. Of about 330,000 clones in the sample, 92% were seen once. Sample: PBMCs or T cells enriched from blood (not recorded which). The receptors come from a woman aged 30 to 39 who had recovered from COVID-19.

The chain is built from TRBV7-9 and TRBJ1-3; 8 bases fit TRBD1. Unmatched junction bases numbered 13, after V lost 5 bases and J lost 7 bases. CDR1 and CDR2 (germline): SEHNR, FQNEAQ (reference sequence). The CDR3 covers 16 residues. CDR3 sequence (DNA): TGTGCCAGCAGCGGGAGAAGGACAGGGTTGGAGAACACCATATATTTT. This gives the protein CASSGRRTGLENTIYF. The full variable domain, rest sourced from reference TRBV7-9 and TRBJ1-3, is DTGVSQNPRHKITKRGQNVTFRCDPISEHNRLYWYRQTLGQGPEFLTYFQNEAQLEKSRLLSDRFSAERPKGSFSTLEIQRTEQGDSAMYLCASSGRRTGLENTIYFGEGSWLTVV.

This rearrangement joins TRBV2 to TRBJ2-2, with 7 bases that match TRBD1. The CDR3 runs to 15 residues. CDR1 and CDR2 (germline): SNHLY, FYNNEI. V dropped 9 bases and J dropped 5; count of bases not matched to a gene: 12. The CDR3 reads CARTKSGTVTGELFF. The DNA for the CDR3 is TGTGCCAGAACCAAATCGGGGACAGTGACCGGGGAGCTGTTTTTT. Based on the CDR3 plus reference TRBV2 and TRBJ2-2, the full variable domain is EPEVTQTPSHQVTQMGQEVILRCVPISNHLYFYWYRQILGQKVEFLVSFYNNEISEKSEIFDDQFSVERPDGSNFTLKIRSTKLEDSAMYFCARTKSGTVTGELFFGEGSRLTVL.

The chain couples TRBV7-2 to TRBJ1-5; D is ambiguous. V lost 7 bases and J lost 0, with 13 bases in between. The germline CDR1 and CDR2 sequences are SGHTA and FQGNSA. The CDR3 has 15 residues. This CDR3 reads CASTAASISNQPQHF. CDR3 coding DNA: TGTGCCAGCACCGCGGCGAGTATTAGCAATCAGCCCCAGCATTTT.

CDR3 DNA: TGTGCCATCAAGGGAGCGGGAGGGGGAAATGAGCAGTTCTTC. Its translation: CAIKGAGGGNEQFF. This sequence joins TRBV10-3 and TRBJ2-1; TRBD2 matches at 10 bases. CDR1 ENHRY and CDR2 SYGVKD come from the germline V gene. Losses at the gene ends were 7 bases for V and 7 bases for J; bases not matched to a gene: 7. The CDR3 loop spans 14 amino acids.

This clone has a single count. CDR3 loop: CASSPTVTYEQYF. The CDR3 DNA reads as TGTGCCAGTAGTCCAACAGTAACCTACGAGCAGTACTTC. The chain recombines TRBV19 with TRBJ2-7; D gene uncertain. The CDR3 runs to 13 residues. With 5 bases removed from V and 2 bases from J, the gap between germline ends came to 10 bases. Germline-derived CDR1 and CDR2 are LNHDA and SQIVND (reference sequence).

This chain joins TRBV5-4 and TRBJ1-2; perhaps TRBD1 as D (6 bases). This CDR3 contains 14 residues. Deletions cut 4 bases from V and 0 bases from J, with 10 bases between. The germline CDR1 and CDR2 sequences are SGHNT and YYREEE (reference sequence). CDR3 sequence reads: CASSPGETNYGYTF. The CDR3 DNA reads TGTGCCAGCAGCCCAGGGGAAACTAACTATGGCTACACCTTC.

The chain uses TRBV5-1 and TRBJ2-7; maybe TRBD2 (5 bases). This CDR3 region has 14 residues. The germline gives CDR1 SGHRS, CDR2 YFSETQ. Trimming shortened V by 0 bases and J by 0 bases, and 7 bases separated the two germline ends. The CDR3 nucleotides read TGCGCCAGCAGCTTGGTGGCGGGCTCCTACGAGCAGTACTTC. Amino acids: CASSLVAGSYEQYF.

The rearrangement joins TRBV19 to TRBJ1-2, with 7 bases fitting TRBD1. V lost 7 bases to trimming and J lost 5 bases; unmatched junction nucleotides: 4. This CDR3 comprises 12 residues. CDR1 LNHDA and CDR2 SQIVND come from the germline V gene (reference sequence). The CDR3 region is CASTGQEYGYTF. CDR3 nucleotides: TGTGCCAGTACAGGACAGGAGTATGGCTACACCTTC. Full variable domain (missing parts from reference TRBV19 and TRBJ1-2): DGGITQSPKYLFRKEGQNVTLSCEQNLNHDAMYWYRQDPGQGLRLIYYSQIVNDFQKGDIAEGYSVSREKKESFPLTVTSAQKNPTAFYLCASTGQEYGYTFGSGTRLTVV.

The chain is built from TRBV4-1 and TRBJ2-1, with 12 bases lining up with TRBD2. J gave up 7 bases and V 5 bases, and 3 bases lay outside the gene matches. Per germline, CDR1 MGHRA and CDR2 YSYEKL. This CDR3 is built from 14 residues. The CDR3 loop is CASSFGLAGNEQFF. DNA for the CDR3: TGCGCCAGCAGCTTCGGACTAGCGGGGAATGAGCAGTTCTTC.

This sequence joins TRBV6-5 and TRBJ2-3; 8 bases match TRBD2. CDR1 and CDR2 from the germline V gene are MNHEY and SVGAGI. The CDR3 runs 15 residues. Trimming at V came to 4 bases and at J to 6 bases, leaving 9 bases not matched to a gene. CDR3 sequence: CASSLLSGVVDTQYF. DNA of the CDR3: TGTGCCAGCAGTTTACTTAGCGGGGTGGTCGATACGCAGTATTTT.

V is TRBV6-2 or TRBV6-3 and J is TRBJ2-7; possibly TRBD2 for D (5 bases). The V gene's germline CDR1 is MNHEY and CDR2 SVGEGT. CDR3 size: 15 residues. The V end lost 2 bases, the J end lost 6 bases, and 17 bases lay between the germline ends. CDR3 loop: CASSYVTSGIGEQYF. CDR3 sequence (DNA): TGTGCCAGCAGTTACGTAACTTCGGGGATCGGCGAGCAGTACTTC.

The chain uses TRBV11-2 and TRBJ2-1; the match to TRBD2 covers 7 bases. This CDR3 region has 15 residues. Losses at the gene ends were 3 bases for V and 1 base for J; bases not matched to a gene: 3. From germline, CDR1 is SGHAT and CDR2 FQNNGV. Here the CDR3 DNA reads TGTGCCAGCAGCTTCGGGGGGACTTCCTACAATGAGCAGTTCTTC. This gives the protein CASSFGGTSYNEQFF.

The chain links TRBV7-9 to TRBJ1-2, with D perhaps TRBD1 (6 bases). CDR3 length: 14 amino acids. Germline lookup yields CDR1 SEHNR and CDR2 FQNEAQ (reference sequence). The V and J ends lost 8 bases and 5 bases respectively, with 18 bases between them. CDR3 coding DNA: TGTGCCAGCTTCCTAAGCGGGGGGCCATATGGCTACACCTTC. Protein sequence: CASFLSGGPYGYTF.

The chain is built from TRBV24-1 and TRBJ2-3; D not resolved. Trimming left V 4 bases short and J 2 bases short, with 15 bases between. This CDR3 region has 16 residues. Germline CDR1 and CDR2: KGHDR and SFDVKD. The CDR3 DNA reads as TGTGCCACCAGTGACCGAGTTGGCGGAACCACAGATACGCAGTATTTT. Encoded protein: CATSDRVGGTTDTQYF.

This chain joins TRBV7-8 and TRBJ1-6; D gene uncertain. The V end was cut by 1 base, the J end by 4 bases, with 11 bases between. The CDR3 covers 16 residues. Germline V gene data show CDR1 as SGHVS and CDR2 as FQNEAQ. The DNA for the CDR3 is TGTGCCAGCAGCTTAGGTGGTGGCAGGTATAATTCACCCCTCCACTTT. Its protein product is CASSLGGGRYNSPLHF.

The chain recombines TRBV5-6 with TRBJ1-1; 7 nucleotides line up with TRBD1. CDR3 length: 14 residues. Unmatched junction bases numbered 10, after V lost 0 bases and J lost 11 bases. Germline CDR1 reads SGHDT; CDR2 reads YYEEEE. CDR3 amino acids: CASSLGPSTGDAFF. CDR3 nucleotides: TGTGCCAGCAGCTTGGGGCCCTCAACAGGGGATGCTTTCTTT.

Here the CDR3 reads CASSPRDRFGTDTQYF. DNA for the CDR3: TGTGCCAGCAGCCCCAGAGACAGGTTCGGGACAGATACGCAGTATTTT. The V and J genes are TRBV5-4 and TRBJ2-3; D may be TRBD1 (6 bases). V lost 4 bases to trimming and J lost 3 bases, with 18 bases between them. Germline CDR1 reads SGHNT; CDR2 reads YYREEE (reference sequence). There are 16 residues in the CDR3.

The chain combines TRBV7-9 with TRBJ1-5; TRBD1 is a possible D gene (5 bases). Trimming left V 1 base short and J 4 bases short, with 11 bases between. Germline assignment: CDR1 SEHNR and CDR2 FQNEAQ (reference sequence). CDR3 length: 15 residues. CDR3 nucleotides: TGTGCCAGCAGCTTAGGCTCCGACAGAAATCAGCCCCAGCATTTT. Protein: CASSLGSDRNQPQHF. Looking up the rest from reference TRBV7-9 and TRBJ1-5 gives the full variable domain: DTGVSQNPRHKITKRGQNVTFRCDPISEHNRLYWYRQTLGQGPEFLTYFQNEAQLEKSRLLSDRFSAERPKGSFSTLEIQRTEQGDSAMYLCASSLGSDRNQPQHFGDGTRLSIL.

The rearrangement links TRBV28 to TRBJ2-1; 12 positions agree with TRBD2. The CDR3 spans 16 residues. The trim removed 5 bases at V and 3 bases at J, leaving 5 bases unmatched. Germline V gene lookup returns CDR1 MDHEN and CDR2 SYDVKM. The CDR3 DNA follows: TGTGCCAGCAGTGAAACTAGCGGGGGGCACTACAATGAGCAGTTCTTC. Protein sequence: CASSETSGGHYNEQFF. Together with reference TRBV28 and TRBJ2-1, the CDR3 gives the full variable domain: DVKVTQSSRYLVKRTGEKVFLECVQDMDHENMFWYRQDPGLGLRLIYFSYDVKMKEKGDIPEGYSVSREKKERFSLILESASTNQTSMYLCASSETSGGHYNEQFFGPGTRLTVL.